The 7 T cell receptor beta chains below all came from one sample that was sequenced in a study of T cell clonality in common variable immunodeficiency. Produced via immunoSEQ multiplex PCR; TCRdb's table is partial and in-frame only. The sample includes fewer than 75,000 clones, none of them occurring once. Material: peripheral blood mononuclear cells. The source is a person aged 18-70 years in good health.

Only a few counts were recorded for this clone. Coverage ceases 3 residues before the CDR3 finishes, and the germline J gene fills in the end. The chain combines TRBV5-1 with TRBJ2-1; tentative D call: TRBD2 (6 bases). The CDR3 covers 16 residues. V was cut by 3 bases and J by 5 bases, with 18 bases left in between. Per the germline V gene, CDR1 is SGHRS and CDR2 is YFSETQ. CDR3 region: CASSSQTLALNNEQFF. The sequenced CDR3 bases are TGCGCCAGCAGCTCGCAGACCCTAGCGCTGAACAATGAG.

This clone was detected many times. The read comes to an end 3 residues before the CDR3 does, leaving the germline J gene to fill in the end. V and J are TRBV5-1 and TRBJ1-1, with 9 bases lining up with TRBD1. Germline trimming cut 0 bases from V and 3 bases from J; bases unmatched to any gene: 3. This CDR3 region has 15 residues. Per germline, CDR1 SGHRS and CDR2 YFSETQ. The CDR3 bases that were read are TGCGCCAGCAGCTTGGAGGGACAGGGCTACACTGAA. Amino acid sequence: CASSLEGQGYTE. The entire CDR3 is CASSLEGQGYTEAFF.

This clone was counted ten times or more. The read stops 3 residues short of the end of the CDR3; the missing end is completed from the germline J gene. This chain connects TRBV20-1 to TRBJ2-3; 9 nucleotides match TRBD2. Germline CDR1 is DFQATT and CDR2 is SNEGSKA (reference sequence). This CDR3 is 15 amino acids long. The V and J ends lost 5 bases and 0 bases, in that order; junction bases with no gene match: 6. CDR3 sequence reads: CSALSGGASTDTQYF. CDR3 DNA (partial): TGCAGTGCTCTTAGCGGGGGCGCTAGCACAGATACG.

Ten or more counts support this clone. The read halts 3 residues ahead of the CDR3 end, with the missing end drawn from the germline J gene. The chain combines TRBV28 with TRBJ1-6; a weak D match, TRBD1 (6 bases). Germline V gives CDR1 MDHEN, CDR2 SYDVKM. V was trimmed by 1 base and J by 5 bases, leaving 12 bases between them. CDR3 length equals 16 residues. The CDR3 sequence: CASSLSGQSNNSPLHF. The DNA read from the CDR3 is TGTGCCAGCAGTTTATCCGGACAGAGCAATAATTCACCC.

This clone was observed at least ten times. The read finishes 3 residues shy of the CDR3 end, and the germline J gene is used to complete it. The V call is TRBV18, the J call TRBJ1-1, with D perhaps TRBD1 (5 bases). Trimming stripped 4 bases from V and 4 bases from J, with 10 bases between. The CDR3 spans 13 residues. Germline lookup yields CDR1 KGHSH and CDR2 LQKENI. This CDR3 reads CASSQGVSTEAFF. The DNA read from the CDR3 is TGTGCCAGCTCACAAGGGGTGAGCACTGAA.

This clone was recorded a few times. The CDR3 is CASSPKDRAIGEQYF. CDR3 DNA (partial): TGCGCCAGCAGCCCCAAGGACAGGGCTATTGGCGAG. This rearrangement joins TRBV5-1 to TRBJ2-7; 8 bases fit TRBD1. The sequence runs out 3 residues before the end of the CDR3; the remainder is reconstructed from the germline J gene. The junction had 12 bases not matched to a gene; V was cut back by 4 bases and J by 6 bases. This CDR3 spans 15 amino acids. CDR1 and CDR2 (germline): SGHRS, YFSETQ.

This clone was found many times. The read comes to an end 3 residues before the CDR3 does, leaving the germline J gene to fill in the end. The rearrangement joins TRBV7-6 to TRBJ2-7; 10 bases fit TRBD1. Germline CDR1 and CDR2: SGHVS and FNYEAQ. V lost 5 bases and J lost 5; bases outside the gene matches: 6. This CDR3 spans 14 amino acids. The CDR3 is CASSVGQGVDEQYF. Incomplete CDR3 DNA: TGTGCCAGCAGCGTCGGACAGGGGGTGGACGAG.